This T cell receptor (beta chain) was found in a study of T cells after yellow fever vaccination. At the level of the study: Preparation used SMART-Seq v4 Ultra Low Input for the low-cell-number fractions.

The CDR3 totals 15 residues. Trimming left V 6 bases short and J 2 bases short, with 14 bases between. Germline V gene data show CDR1 as DFQATT and CDR2 as SNEGSKA (reference sequence). The sample holds many counts of this clonotype. Conversion of TCR transcripts into cDNA relied on 5'RACE template switching, which added a universal primer site and UMIs. TCRdb re-called the 5' RACE reads through MiXCR, storing one row per CDR3 protein. The table has about 350,000 distinct CDR3 sequences, around 12% seen once; the top ten hold roughly 3.1%. This rearrangement joins TRBV20-1 to TRBJ2-6; maybe TRBD2 (7 bases). This specimen consisted of CD4+ T cells sorted from PBMCs, obtained 15 days after the yellow fever booster vaccination. The sequence was obtained from a man aged 18-30 years who received the YFV17D yellow fever vaccine. The CDR3 spells CSATAGGPGANVLTF. CDR3 in DNA: TGCAGTGCCACCGCCGGGGGGCCTGGGGCCAACGTCCTGACTTTC.